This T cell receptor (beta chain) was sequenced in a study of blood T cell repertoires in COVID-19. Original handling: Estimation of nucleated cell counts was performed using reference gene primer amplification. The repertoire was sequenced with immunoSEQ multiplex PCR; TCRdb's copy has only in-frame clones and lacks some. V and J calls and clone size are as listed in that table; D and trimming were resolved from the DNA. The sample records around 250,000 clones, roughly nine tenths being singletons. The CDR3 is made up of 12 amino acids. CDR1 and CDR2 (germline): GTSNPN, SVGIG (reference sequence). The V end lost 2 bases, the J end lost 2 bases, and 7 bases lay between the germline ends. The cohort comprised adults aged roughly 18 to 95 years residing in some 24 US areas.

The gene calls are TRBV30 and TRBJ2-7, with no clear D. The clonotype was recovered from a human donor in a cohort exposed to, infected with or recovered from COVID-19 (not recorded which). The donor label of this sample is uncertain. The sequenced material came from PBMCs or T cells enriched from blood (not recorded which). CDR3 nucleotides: TGTGCCTGGAGTCCCACAACCTACGAGCAGTACTTC. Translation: CAWSPTTYEQYF.